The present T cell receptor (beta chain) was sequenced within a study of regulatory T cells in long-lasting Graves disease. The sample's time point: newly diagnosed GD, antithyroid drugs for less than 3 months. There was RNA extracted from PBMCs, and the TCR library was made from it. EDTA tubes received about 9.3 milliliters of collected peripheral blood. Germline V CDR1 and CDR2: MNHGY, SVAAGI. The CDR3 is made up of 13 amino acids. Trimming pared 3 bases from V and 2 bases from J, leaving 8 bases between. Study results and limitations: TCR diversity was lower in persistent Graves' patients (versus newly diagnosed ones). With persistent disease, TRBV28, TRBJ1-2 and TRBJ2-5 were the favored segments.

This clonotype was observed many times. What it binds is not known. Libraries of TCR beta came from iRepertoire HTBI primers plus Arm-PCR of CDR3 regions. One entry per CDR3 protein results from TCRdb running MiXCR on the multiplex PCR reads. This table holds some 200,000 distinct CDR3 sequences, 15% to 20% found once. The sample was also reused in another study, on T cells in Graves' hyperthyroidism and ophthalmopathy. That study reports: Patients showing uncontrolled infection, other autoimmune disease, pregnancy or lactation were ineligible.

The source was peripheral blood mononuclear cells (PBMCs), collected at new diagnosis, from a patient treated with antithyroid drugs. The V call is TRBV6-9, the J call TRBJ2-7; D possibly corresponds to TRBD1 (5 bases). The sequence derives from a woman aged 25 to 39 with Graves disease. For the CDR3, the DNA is TGTGCCAGCAGTTACCTAGGGGCCTACGAGCAGTACTTC. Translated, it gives CASSYLGAYEQYF.